These T cell receptor beta chains were read from a single sample in a study of cytomegalovirus exposure and HLA in healthy donors. TCRdb keeps only in-frame clones here, not all; method: immunoSEQ multiplex PCR. The sample records more than 150,000 clones, around 80% being singletons. The sequencing input was PBMCs. The receptors originated from a woman aged 25 to 39 in good health and CMV-seronegative. Both conserved end residues are part of each CDR3. The D gene is left open where the match is weak. A row's size may be missing; if present it is once, few, many or a size class.

TRBV6-6	.	TRBD1	TRBJ1-1	14	TGTGCCAGCAGTTCACGACAGGGGGACACTGAAGCTTTCTTT	CASSSRQGDTEAFF
TRBV28	.	.	TRBJ1-2	14	TGTGCCAGCAGTTTACCTATCGGGGGGGACGGCTACACCTTC	CASSLPIGGDGYTF
TRBV7-2	.	TRBD1	TRBJ1-1	14	TGTGCCAGCAGCTTGGGACAGGGTCACACTGAAGCTTTCTTT	CASSLGQGHTEAFF
TRBV7-2	few	.	TRBJ1-5	15	TGTGCCAGCAGCTTAGCGCGGGGTACGGGCCAGCCCCAGCATTTT	CASSLARGTGQPQHF
TRBV4-2	.	TRBD2	TRBJ2-3	17	TGTGCCAGCAGCCAAGATCGGTCTAGCGGGAGCACAGATACGCAGTATTTT	CASSQDRSSGSTDTQYF
TRBV7-9	.	.	TRBJ2-7	14	TGTGCCAGCAGCTCTTGGGCAGGCACGGGGGAGCAGTACTTC	CASSSWAGTGEQYF
TRBV6-5	.	.	TRBJ1-5	14	TGTGCCAGTGACAAGGGGTTTGGCAATCAGCCCCAGCATTTT	CASDKGFGNQPQHF
TRBV18	.	TRBD1	TRBJ2-7	13	TGTGCCAGCTCCCACAGGGGGCCGGACGAGCAGTACTTC	CASSHRGPDEQYF
TRBV6-5	.	TRBD1	TRBJ2-7	15	TGTGCCAGCAGGGCTACAGGGGCCCGATCCTACGAGCAGTACTTC	CASRATGARSYEQYF
TRBV4-2	.	.	TRBJ1-1	15	TGTGCCAGCAGCCAACCGACAGAGATGAACACTGAAGCTTTCTTT	CASSQPTEMNTEAFF
TRBV19	.	.	TRBJ2-1	16	TGTGCCAGTAGTCCTCAACAGGGGAGGCCCCCGCATGAGCAGTTCTTC	CASSPQQGRPPHEQFF